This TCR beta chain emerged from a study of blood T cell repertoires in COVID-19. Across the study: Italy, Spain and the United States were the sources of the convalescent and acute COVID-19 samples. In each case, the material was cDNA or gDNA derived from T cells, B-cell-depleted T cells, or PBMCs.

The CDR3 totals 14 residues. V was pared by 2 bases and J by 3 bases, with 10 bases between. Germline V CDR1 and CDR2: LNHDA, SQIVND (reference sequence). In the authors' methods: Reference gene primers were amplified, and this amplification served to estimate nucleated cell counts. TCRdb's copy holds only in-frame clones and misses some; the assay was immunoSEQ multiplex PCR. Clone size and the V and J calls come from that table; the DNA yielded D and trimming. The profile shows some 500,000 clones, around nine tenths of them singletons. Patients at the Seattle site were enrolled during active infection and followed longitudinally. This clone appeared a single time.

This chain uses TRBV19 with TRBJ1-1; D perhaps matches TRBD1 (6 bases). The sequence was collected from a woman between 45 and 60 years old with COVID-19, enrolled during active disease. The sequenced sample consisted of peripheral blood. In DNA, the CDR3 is TGTGCCAGTAGTATATGGGGGCAGGACACTGAAGCTTTCTTT. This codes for CASSIWGQDTEAFF.